This record covers a single T cell receptor (beta chain). This receptor's antigen is unknown. Qualities for individual bases were not recorded, and no much larger clone is one base off. These data belong to a study of T cell changes during pregnancy in multiple sclerosis (dated by TCRdb to about 2019). Describing the broader study: Changes in the T cell repertoire over the course of pregnancy were examined in this study in women with multiple sclerosis.

From its cysteine to its phenylalanine, the CDR3 spans 14 amino acids. The sequence is cut down to CDR3 DNA, 42 bases in frame from base 1. CDR1 and CDR2 are read off the germline V gene as LGHNA and YSLEER. Cut back by 0 bases and 6 bases, the V and J ends lie 9 bases apart. To prepare the library, the immunoSEQ multiplex PCR assay was applied. TCRdb took this table from immuneACCESS and kept in-frame rearrangements with V and J called. Such tables lack part of the clones; where checked against another copy, unresolved V genes explain under half of the gap, and the rest is unexplained. The sample table shows under 45,000 clones, and approximately 90% are seen once. The top ten constitute under 4.5% of the sample.

Rearrangement joined TRBV4-3 to TRBJ1-5; the D gene assignment is ambiguous. This TCR came from a female donor with multiple sclerosis, enrolled in a pregnancy study. Here the sequenced sample was CD8+ T cells from peripheral blood mononuclear cells, taken in the first trimester of pregnancy. In nucleotide form, the sequence is TGCGCCAGCAGCCAAGATCGAGGTGTTCAGCCCCAGCATTTT. It is translated as CASSQDRGVQPQHF.